This T cell receptor (beta chain) is drawn from a study of technical replicates of blood from a handful of donors. Some clones are missing from TCRdb's copy, which holds only in-frame ones; the method was immunoSEQ multiplex PCR. The top ten hold 0.15% of the sample, which has tens of thousands of clones, roughly 98% seen once. CDR3 length: 12 residues. The germline gives CDR1 SGHNT, CDR2 YENEEA. Trimming cost V 3 bases and J 4 bases, with 7 bases left between them. The chain carries TRBV11-3 and TRBJ2-7; D unresolved. The sequencing input was T cells isolated from PBMCs. This receptor was obtained from a human donor in good health. DNA of the CDR3: TGTGCCAGCAGCTTGCGAGGATACGAGCAGTACTTC. This codes for CASSLRGYEQYF. The whole variable domain, remainder taken from reference TRBV11-3 and TRBJ2-7, is EAGVVQSPRYKIIEKKQPVAFWCNPISGHNTLYWYLQNLGQGPELLIRYENEEAVDDSQLPKDRFSAERLKGVDSTLKIQPAELGDSAVYLCASSLRGYEQYFGPGTRLTVT.